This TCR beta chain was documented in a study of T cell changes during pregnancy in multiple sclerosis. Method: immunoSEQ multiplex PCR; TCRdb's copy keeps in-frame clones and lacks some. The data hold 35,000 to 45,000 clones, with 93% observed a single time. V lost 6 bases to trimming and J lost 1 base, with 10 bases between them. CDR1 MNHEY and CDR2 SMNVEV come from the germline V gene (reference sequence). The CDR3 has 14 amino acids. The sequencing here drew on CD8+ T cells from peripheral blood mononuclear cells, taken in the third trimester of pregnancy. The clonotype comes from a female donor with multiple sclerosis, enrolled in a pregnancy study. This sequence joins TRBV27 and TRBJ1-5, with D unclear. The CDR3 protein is CASRSGVSNQPQHF. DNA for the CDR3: TGTGCCAGCAGGTCCGGGGTGAGCAATCAGCCCCAGCATTTT.